The clone carrying this T cell receptor beta chain was detected a few times. Antigen specificity is unknown. It was one heparinised blood draw, averaging around 120 mL, that each donor gave. V lost 2 bases and J 0 bases, leaving 9 bases between the germline ends. Looked up from germline, CDR1 is SGHRS and CDR2 is YFSETQ. The CDR3 has 16 amino acids. Every isolated RNA sample was fully reverse transcribed, so sequencing captured expressed TCRB transcripts. Profiling relied on immunoSEQ multiplex PCR, and the TCRdb table lists in-frame clones only, not all of them. This table has 600,000 or so clones, around 12% appearing once. This record belongs to a study of beta chain features in type 1 diabetes. Study-level results: Patients' naive, central memory and regulatory TCRB repertoires appeared more alike than those of healthy donors. There was a moderate but significant shortening of TCRB CDR3s in all four CD4+ subsets of Type 1 diabetes patients.

Specimen: naive CD4+ T cells from blood. The clonotype originates from a man younger than 45 with type 1 diabetes. This rearrangement joins TRBV5-1 to TRBJ2-6; D is possibly TRBD2 (5 bases). The CDR3 nucleotides are TGCGCCAGCAGCTTACGGGAAAACTCTGGGGCCAACGTCCTGACTTTC. Protein: CASSLRENSGANVLTF.